This T cell receptor beta chain derives from a study of T cells in Graves' hyperthyroidism and ophthalmopathy. Germline CDR1 reads DFQATT; CDR2 reads SNEGSKA (reference sequence). Germline trimming cut 3 bases from V and 9 bases from J; bases unmatched to any gene: 7. This CDR3 region has 15 residues. A NOSPECS grade of at least 4, a Clinical Activity Score of at least 3 and duration under 3 months were recorded in ophthalmopathy patients. Patients were excluded for uncontrolled infection, other autoimmune disease, pregnancy or lactation. The diagnoses drew upon clinical symptoms, serum thyroxine and TRAb, thyroid ultrasound and orbital computed tomography. From under 12 ml of fresh peripheral blood, PBMCs were isolated. Template material for amplifying TCR beta CDR3 regions consisted of RNA transcripts. The study used the HTBI primer set for a first-round RT-PCR of the TCR CDR3. MiXCR, applied by TCRdb to the multiplex PCR reads, yields one record per CDR3 protein. The repertoire has about 460,000 distinct CDR3 sequences, roughly 23% of them found once; the top ten carry under 55%.

V usage is TRBV20-1 and J usage is TRBJ2-4; 14 positions agree with TRBD2. The clonotype originates from a woman aged 70-85 years with Graves' ophthalmopathy. The source material was blood. The CDR3 coding sequence is TGCAGTGCTAGGGGGACTAGCGGGAGTTTGAGCATTCAGTACTTC. Translation gives CSARGTSGSLSIQYF.